The 32 T cell receptor beta chains listed next were all sequenced from one sample in a study of cytomegalovirus exposure and HLA in healthy donors (dated by TCRdb to the late 2010s). Library preparation used the immunoSEQ multiplex PCR assay. A mixture of 60 forward primers for TCR Vbeta segments and 13 reverse primers for TCR Jbeta segments was used in the multiplex PCR. TCRdb mirrors the immuneACCESS table, restricted to in-frame sequences. Some clones are absent from its copies; in checked studies, under half trace to an unresolved V gene, and the reason for the others is unknown. A total of some 100,000 clones appear in this sample, just under 70% of them only once. The top ten constitute approximately 5.5% of the sample. Material: PBMCs. The receptor source for this set is a woman between 65 and 79 years old in good health and CMV-seropositive.

This clone was recorded once. This chain uses TRBV5-1 with TRBJ1-1; D perhaps matches TRBD1 (5 bases). Germline-derived CDR1 and CDR2 are SGHRS and YFSETQ. CDR3 length: 14 amino acids. Trimming left V 2 bases short and J 1 base short, with 9 bases between. The CDR3 DNA follows: TGCGCCAGCAGCTTCTCGGGGGGGAACACTGAAGCTTTCTTT. Its protein is CASSFSGGNTEAFF.

This clone was detected many times. The genes are TRBV2 and TRBJ1-1; D is ambiguous. Germline CDR1 reads SNHLY; CDR2 reads FYNNEI. This CDR3 contains 14 residues. V shed 3 bases and J shed 1 base, with 9 bases lying between them. CDR3 sequence (DNA): TGTGCCAGCAGTGACCGGAGAGAGAACACTGAAGCTTTCTTT. Amino acids: CASSDRRENTEAFF.

The chain carries TRBV7-2 and TRBJ1-2; the D is unclear. The V and J ends lost 8 bases and 5 bases respectively, with 15 bases between them. The germline V gene has CDR1 SGHTA and CDR2 FQGNSA. The CDR3 extends over 13 amino acids. The CDR3 region is CASSPGTGYGYTF. The CDR3 DNA reads as TGTGCCAGCTCCCCCGGTACGGGTTATGGCTACACCTTC. Looking up the rest from reference TRBV7-2 and TRBJ1-2 gives the full variable domain: GAGVSQSPSNKVTEKGKDVELRCDPISGHTALYWYRQSLGQGLEFLIYFQGNSAPDKSGLPSDRFSAERTGGSVSTLTIQRTQQEDSAVYLCASSPGTGYGYTFGSGTRLTVV.

The table lists this clone with a count of one. The chain joins TRBV30 to TRBJ2-7, with unresolved D. Trimming pared 2 bases from V and 2 bases from J, leaving 10 bases between. In germline, CDR1 is GTSNPN, CDR2 SVGIG (reference sequence). There are 13 residues in the CDR3. CDR3 in amino acids: CAWSMPPAYEQYF. CDR3 sequence (DNA): TGTGCCTGGAGTATGCCTCCGGCCTACGAGCAGTACTTC. Based on the CDR3 plus reference TRBV30 and TRBJ2-7, the full variable domain is SQTIHQWPATLVQPVGSPLSLECTVEGTSNPNLYWYRQAAGRGLQLLFYSVGIGQISSEVPQNLSASRPQDRQFILSSKKLLLSDSGFYLCAWSMPPAYEQYFGPGTRLTVT.

The table lists this clone with a few counts. The genes are TRBV5-4 and TRBJ2-5; maybe TRBD1 (5 bases). This CDR3 has 13 residues. Between the trimmed V and J ends, which lost 5 bases and 3 bases, there was a span of 11 bases. From germline, CDR1 is SGHNT and CDR2 YYREEE (reference sequence). The chain's CDR3 is CASRQGTEETQYF. DNA of the CDR3: TGTGCCAGCAGGCAGGGAACCGAAGAGACCCAGTACTTC.

The rearrangement links TRBV12-5 to TRBJ2-1; tentatively, D is TRBD1 (5 bases). Between the trimmed V and J ends, which lost 8 bases and 5 bases, there was a span of 16 bases. This CDR3 has 14 amino acids. Germline CDR1 reads LGHNT; CDR2 reads FRNRAP. The CDR3 DNA sequence: TGTGCTAGTCTCCTCGGCAGGGTCAACAATGAGCAGTTCTTC. It codes for CASLLGRVNNEQFF. Supplemented by reference TRBV12-5 and TRBJ2-1, the full variable domain reads DARVTQTPRHKVTEMGQEVTMRCQPILGHNTVFWYRQTMMQGLELLAYFRNRAPLDDSGMPKDRFSAEMPDATLATLKIQPSEPRDSAVYFCASLLGRVNNEQFFGPGTRLTVL.

V gene TRBV18 combines with J gene TRBJ1-5; 8 nucleotides match TRBD1. The germline gives CDR1 KGHSH, CDR2 LQKENI. V was clipped by 5 bases and J by 0 bases; unmatched bases: 3. CDR3 length: 15 amino acids. CDR3 amino acids: CASSLTGDSNQPQHF. Written as DNA, the CDR3 is TGTGCCAGCTCATTGACAGGGGATAGCAATCAGCCCCAGCATTTT.

J is TRBJ2-7 and V is TRBV7-2; D ambiguous. Per germline, CDR1 SGHTA and CDR2 FQGNSA. The CDR3 runs to 14 residues. The V and J ends lost 9 bases and 1 base respectively, with 16 bases between them. The CDR3 region has the DNA TGTGCCAGTAGTTCGTTTCTGGTTTCCTACGAGCAGTACTTC. Protein sequence: CASSSFLVSYEQYF.

By its share, this clone is medium-sized. The rearrangement links TRBV6-5 to TRBJ1-1, with D hard to call. The CDR3 sequence is 13 residues long. Germline loops: CDR1 MNHEY, CDR2 SVGAGI. With 5 bases removed from V and 5 bases from J, the gap between germline ends came to 12 bases. The CDR3 region has the DNA TGTGCCAGCAGTCGCGAGGATGGTACTGAAGCTTTCTTT. Translating gives CASSREDGTEAFF.

The chain joins TRBV7-2 to TRBJ2-7, with no clear D. This CDR3 comprises 13 residues. Germline V gene sequence: CDR1 SGHTA, CDR2 FQGNSA. V was trimmed by 5 bases and J by 7 bases, leaving 15 bases between them. The CDR3 is CASSPQPGREQYF. CDR3 in DNA: TGTGCCAGCAGCCCTCAACCGGGTCGGGAGCAGTACTTC.

The chain links TRBV9 to TRBJ1-6, with 11 bases that match TRBD1. The germline V gene has CDR1 SGDLS and CDR2 YYNGEE. This CDR3 has 17 residues. After removal of 0 bases from V and 8 bases from J, the junction contained 7 bases not matched to a gene. The CDR3: CASSVGGTGGSHSPLHF. DNA of the CDR3: TGTGCCAGCAGCGTAGGGGGGACAGGGGGAAGCCATTCACCCCTCCACTTT.

Regarding this clone: The CDR3 ends on some other residue instead of the conserved phenylalanine or tryptophan, so this is likely a read error. V gene TRBV2 combines with J gene TRBJ1-1; tentatively, D is TRBD1 (5 bases). Trimming left V 8 bases short and J 5 bases short, with 15 bases between. Looked up from germline, CDR1 is SNHLY and CDR2 is FYNNEI. The CDR3 is 13 residues long. The CDR3 nucleotides read TGTGCCAGCGTCAGGGATGGAGGGACTGAAGCTTTCGTT. The encoded protein is CASVRDGGTEAFV.

The rearrangement links TRBV27 to TRBJ1-1; the D is unclear. The CDR3 consists of 13 residues. Trimming took 5 bases from V and 1 from J, leaving 8 bases between them. Germline V gene data show CDR1 as MNHEY and CDR2 as SMNVEV (reference sequence). The CDR3 DNA reads as TGTGCCAGCAGTGCGCCTCCGAACACTGAAGCTTTCTTT. It translates to CASSAPPNTEAFF.

In the case of this clone: The junction shows a germline mismatch at one end, possibly a read error. The CDR3 reads CASSSEVGTGGFF. The CDR3 nucleotides are TGCGCCAGCAGTTCGGAGGTTGGGACAGGGGGATTCTTT. This sequence joins TRBV5-1 and TRBJ2-3; 11 bases fit TRBD1. The CDR3 covers 13 residues. Germline V gene lookup returns CDR1 SGHRS and CDR2 YFSETQ.

The rearrangement joins TRBV4-1 to TRBJ2-5; D remains ambiguous. Germline V CDR1 and CDR2: MGHRA, YSYEKL. The CDR3 covers 15 residues. V lost 0 bases to trimming and J lost 2 bases, with 10 bases between them. CDR3 sequence (DNA): TGCGCCAGCAGCCAAGATCGCACTATACAAGAGACCCAGTACTTC. Translation gives CASSQDRTIQETQYF.

The rearrangement links TRBV19 to TRBJ1-1, with 7 bases aligning to TRBD1. Germline assignment: CDR1 LNHDA and CDR2 SQIVND (reference sequence). With V trimmed by 7 bases and J by 0 bases, 11 bases remained unmatched. The CDR3 spans 16 residues. CDR3 bases: TGTGCCAGTATAGGTGACAGGGACTTTTTGAACACTGAAGCTTTCTTT. It yields the protein CASIGDRDFLNTEAFF. Drawing the rest from reference TRBV19 and TRBJ1-1, the complete variable domain is DGGITQSPKYLFRKEGQNVTLSCEQNLNHDAMYWYRQDPGQGLRLIYYSQIVNDFQKGDIAEGYSVSREKKESFPLTVTSAQKNPTAFYLCASIGDRDFLNTEAFFGQGTRLTVV.

This rearrangement joins TRBV6-6 to TRBJ1-1, with a tentative D call TRBD1 (5 bases). The CDR3 contains 14 residues. Trimming stripped 6 bases from V and 6 bases from J, with 17 bases between. Germline-derived CDR1 and CDR2 are MNHNY and SVGAGI (reference sequence). CDR3 coding DNA: TGTGCCAGCAGAACTACAGGTGAAGCATCTGAAGCTTTCTTT. Amino acids: CASRTTGEASEAFF.

The rearrangement uses TRBV6-5 and TRBJ1-2, with TRBD1 matching 9 bases. This CDR3 contains 14 residues. Germline CDR1 is MNHEY and CDR2 is SVGAGI. V shed 6 bases and J 7 bases; nucleotides not matched to a gene: 9. The DNA of the CDR3 is TGTGCCAGCAGAACCGGGACAGGGACTACTGGCTACACCTTC. This sequence encodes CASRTGTGTTGYTF.

This chain connects TRBV19 to TRBJ2-4; a weak D match, TRBD1 (5 bases). The CDR3 loop spans 12 amino acids. Per germline, CDR1 LNHDA and CDR2 SQIVND (reference sequence). The V gene lost 6 bases and the J gene lost 9 bases, with 12 bases spanning the gap. CDR3 sequence: CASSQLRGIQYF. The CDR3 region has the DNA TGTGCCAGTAGCCAGCTTAGGGGCATTCAGTACTTC. Full variable domain (rest looked up from reference TRBV19 and TRBJ2-4): DGGITQSPKYLFRKEGQNVTLSCEQNLNHDAMYWYRQDPGQGLRLIYYSQIVNDFQKGDIAEGYSVSREKKESFPLTVTSAQKNPTAFYLCASSQLRGIQYFGAGTRLSVL.

This chain connects TRBV5-6 to TRBJ2-5, with 8 bases fitting TRBD2. The CDR3 consists of 14 residues. J lost 5 bases, V lost 4 bases, and 7 bases had no gene match. In germline, CDR1 is SGHDT, CDR2 YYEEEE. The CDR3 region is CASSNTGTSETQYF. DNA for the CDR3: TGTGCCAGCAGCAACACCGGGACTAGTGAGACCCAGTACTTC.

This clone has just one count. J is TRBJ2-2 and V is TRBV25-1; D might be TRBD1 (6 bases). The V end was cut by 6 bases, the J end by 5 bases, with 16 bases between. The CDR3 runs 15 residues. CDR1 and CDR2 from the germline V gene are MGHDK and SYGVNS. Written as DNA, the CDR3 is TGTGCCAGCAGCTCACAGGGACGAACGACCGGGGAGCTGTTTTTT. It encodes CASSSQGRTTGELFF.

The CDR3 loop reads CASPRMLGTEAFF. The CDR3 region has the DNA TGTGCCAGCCCTAGAATGCTAGGCACTGAAGCTTTCTTT. The rearrangement uses TRBV2 and TRBJ1-1; the D is unclear. Trimming pared 8 bases from V and 4 bases from J, leaving 14 bases between. There are 13 residues in the CDR3. Germline values: CDR1 SNHLY, CDR2 FYNNEI.

The DNA of the CDR3 is TGTGCCAGTAGGGGACATCGAGTAGATGACTATGGCTACACCTTC. Its protein is CASRGHRVDDYGYTF. The chain recombines TRBV19 with TRBJ1-2; D might be TRBD1 (6 bases). Trimming took off 6 bases at V and 3 bases at J, with 17 bases between the two ends. This CDR3 contains 15 residues. Germline CDR1 LNHDA, CDR2 SQIVND (reference sequence).

In its sample, this clone was seen once. One end of the junction fails to match germline, which may point to a read error. This chain joins TRBV6-6 and TRBJ2-7; maybe TRBD2 (6 bases). CDR3 length: 15 amino acids. Germline CDR1 and CDR2: MNHNY and SVGAGI (reference sequence). The CDR3 sequence: CASSRSGGYAVRINF. The DNA for the CDR3 is TGTGCCAGCAGTCGTAGCGGTGGGTACGCCGTACGTATAAACTTC.

This chain joins TRBV6-5 and TRBJ2-1, with D hard to call. V lost 3 bases, J lost 0 bases, and 3 bases lay in between. The germline V gene has CDR1 MNHEY and CDR2 SVGAGI. The CDR3 has 13 residues. CDR3 DNA: TGTGCCAGCAGTTATAGCTCCTACAATGAGCAGTTCTTC. Protein product: CASSYSSYNEQFF.

V and J are TRBV7-8 and TRBJ2-5, with 11 nucleotides matching TRBD2. This CDR3 has 15 residues. Germline CDR1 reads SGHVS; CDR2 reads FQNEAQ. V was pared by 8 bases and J by 5 bases, with 10 bases of the junction left unmatched. The CDR3 sequence: CASLSRLAGLETQYF. In DNA, the CDR3 is TGTGCCAGCCTAAGCAGACTAGCGGGGTTGGAGACCCAGTACTTC.

The chain couples TRBV5-1 to TRBJ2-7, with D possibly being TRBD1 (7 bases). The germline V gene encodes CDR1 SGHRS and CDR2 YFSETQ. The CDR3 spans 14 residues. Between the trimmed V and J ends, which lost 4 bases and 2 bases, there was a span of 13 bases. The CDR3 region is CASSGGQGAYEQYF. CDR3 sequence (DNA): TGCGCCAGCAGCGGGGGGCAGGGGGCCTACGAGCAGTACTTC.

Comments on this clone: One end of the junction varies from germline; a read error may be responsible. This sequence joins TRBV5-8 and TRBJ1-6, with 8 bases matching TRBD1. The V gene's germline CDR1 is SGHTS and CDR2 YDEGEE. This CDR3 is 16 amino acids long. The CDR3 DNA is TGTGCCAACAGCCGAAAACGGACAGGGTGGGATTCACCCCTCCACTTT. The encoded protein is CANSRKRTGWDSPLHF.

This clone has just one count. The chain links TRBV7-9 to TRBJ1-2; TRBD1 agrees at 11 bases. J gave up 6 bases and V 5 bases, and 2 bases lay outside the gene matches. Germline CDR1 is SEHNR and CDR2 is FQNEAQ (reference sequence). The CDR3 runs to 13 residues. CDR3 region: CASSPDRGHGYTF. The CDR3 DNA follows: TGTGCCAGCAGCCCGGACAGGGGGCATGGCTACACCTTC.

The J gene is TRBJ2-3, the V gene TRBV19, with a possible D match to TRBD2 (6 bases). The CDR3 has 16 residues. Germline lookup yields CDR1 LNHDA and CDR2 SQIVND (reference sequence). V lost 3 bases to trimming and J lost 0 bases, with 13 bases between them. CDR3 coding DNA: TGTGCCAGTAGTATCAATTTAGGGACTAGCACAGATACGCAGTATTTT. Residues: CASSINLGTSTDTQYF.

The chain couples TRBV10-3 to TRBJ2-2, with D tentatively TRBD2 (5 bases). CDR1 is ENHRY and CDR2 is SYGVKD in the germline V gene. This CDR3 spans 16 amino acids. V was shortened by 2 bases and J by 2 bases, with 12 bases between the two germline ends. This CDR3 is CAISEEGLANTGELFF. CDR3 nucleotides: TGTGCCATCAGTGAGGAAGGGCTAGCAAACACCGGGGAGCTGTTTTTT.

The V gene is TRBV30, the J gene TRBJ1-5, with 9 positions matching TRBD1. Germline assignment: CDR1 GTSNPN and CDR2 SVGIG (reference sequence). This CDR3 has 14 amino acids. Losses at the gene ends were 7 bases for V and 5 bases for J; bases not matched to a gene: 9. DNA for the CDR3: TGTGCCTACTCCGGGACAGGGTGGGATCAGCCCCAGCATTTT. It is translated as CAYSGTGWDQPQHF. Complete variable domain (other parts from reference TRBV30 and TRBJ1-5): SQTIHQWPATLVQPVGSPLSLECTVEGTSNPNLYWYRQAAGRGLQLLFYSVGIGQISSEVPQNLSASRPQDRQFILSSKKLLLSDSGFYLCAYSGTGWDQPQHFGDGTRLSIL.